Below are 31 T cell receptor beta chains sequenced from a single sample in a study of T-cell reconstitution after alpha-beta-depleted transplantation in children. Preparation of the TCRbeta library involved a method that used unique molecular identifiers. TCRdb called the PCR reads again in MiXCR, with one record for every CDR3 protein. The data hold about 440,000 distinct CDR3 sequences, with about 40% observed a single time. The source was PBMCs, collected before TCRalphabeta/CD19-depleted stem cell transplant. All receptors come from a girl under 10 years old with aplastic anemia, due to receive a stem cell transplant.

The genes are TRBV2 and TRBJ2-1; TRBD2 aligns across 9 bases. V dropped 6 bases and J dropped 3; count of bases not matched to a gene: 6. The CDR3 covers 15 residues. CDR1 and CDR2 (germline): SNHLY, FYNNEI. In DNA form, the CDR3 reads TGTGCCAGCAGCCCAATGACTAGCGGCTACAATGAGCAGTTCTTC. It specifies CASSPMTSGYNEQFF.

CDR3 nucleotide sequence: TGTGCCAGCAGACGACAGGGTCCCTCCTACGAGCAGTACTTC. Its protein is CASRRQGPSYEQYF. This chain joins TRBV6-1 and TRBJ2-7, with 7 bases identical to TRBD1. The CDR3 is made up of 14 amino acids. Trimming removed 6 bases from V and 0 bases from J; junction bases left unmatched: 5. Germline V gene sequence: CDR1 MNHNS, CDR2 SASEGT.

The sample holds a few counts of this clonotype. The V gene is TRBV28, the J gene TRBJ1-1; the match to TRBD1 covers 9 bases. CDR1 and CDR2 from the germline V gene are MDHEN and SYDVKM. CDR3 length equals 14 residues. Trimming took 2 bases from V and 11 from J; bases not matched to a gene: 9. CDR3 region: CASSLRRTGVDAFF. The CDR3 DNA sequence: TGTGCCAGCAGTTTAAGGCGGACAGGGGTGGACGCTTTCTTT.

This clonotype was found many times. This chain joins TRBV7-2 and TRBJ2-1, with 7 bases that match TRBD1. The V gene's germline CDR1 is SGHTA and CDR2 FQGNSA. The CDR3 is 13 residues long. V was pared by 0 bases and J by 12 bases, with 5 bases of the junction left unmatched. CDR3 amino acids: CASSLATGAAQFF. DNA of the CDR3: TGTGCCAGCAGCTTAGCAACAGGGGCGGCGCAGTTCTTC.

The V gene is TRBV5-1, the J gene TRBJ2-2; D remains unclear. The ends were cut back, 0 bases at V and 7 bases at J, with 10 bases in the middle. Per the germline V gene, CDR1 is SGHRS and CDR2 is YFSETQ. This CDR3 has 14 amino acids. For the CDR3, the DNA is TGCGCCAGCAGCTTGGCCAATGTAATCGGGGAGCTGTTTTTT. Its translation is CASSLANVIGELFF.

Points on this clonotype: Because it lacks the conserved phenylalanine or tryptophan at the end, this CDR3 is likely a read error. The chain employs TRBV27 and TRBJ2-1; unclear D gene. The CDR3 loop spans 15 amino acids. The V gene lost 5 bases and the J gene lost 0 bases, with 11 bases spanning the gap. CDR1 is MNHEY, CDR2 SMNVEV, per germline (reference sequence). Here the CDR3 reads CASSRPLSSYNEQFL. The DNA for the CDR3 is TGTGCCAGCAGTAGACCGCTGAGCTCCTACAATGAGCAGTTCCTC.

V is TRBV7-2 and J is TRBJ2-3; D is unclear. CDR3 length: 14 residues. V was pared by 0 bases and J by 4 bases, with 8 bases between. CDR1 and CDR2 (germline): SGHTA, FQGNSA. CDR3 protein: CASSLAVGSDTQYF. The CDR3 region has the DNA TGTGCCAGCAGCTTAGCAGTGGGGTCAGATACGCAGTATTTT.

The chain couples TRBV29-1 to TRBJ2-5; 8 bases are shared with TRBD1. V was clipped by 8 bases and J by 5 bases; unmatched bases: 13. Germline CDR1 reads SQVTM; CDR2 reads ANQGSEA. CDR3 length: 14 amino acids. The CDR3 nucleotides are TGCAGCAGAACCCCCACCAGGGGGCCGGAGACCCAGTACTTC. Its translation is CSRTPTRGPETQYF.

V usage is TRBV28 and J usage is TRBJ1-2; tentatively, D is TRBD1 (6 bases). The ends were cut back, 6 bases at V and 4 bases at J, with 12 bases in the middle. CDR1 MDHEN and CDR2 SYDVKM come from the germline V gene. The CDR3 has 13 residues. CDR3 in DNA: TGTGCCAGCAGGTCGGACAGCCGCTATGGCTACACCTTC. Translating gives CASRSDSRYGYTF.

This chain uses TRBV20-1 with TRBJ2-7; 8 positions agree with TRBD1. The J segment lost 3 bases and the V segment lost 1 base, leaving 8 bases of the junction unmatched. The CDR3 loop spans 15 amino acids. Germline V gives CDR1 DFQATT, CDR2 SNEGSKA (reference sequence). This CDR3 is CSARGTGKGYYEQYF. As DNA, the CDR3 is TGCAGTGCTAGAGGGACAGGGAAAGGCTACTACGAGCAGTACTTC.

This clonotype was found a few times. V gene TRBV25-1 combines with J gene TRBJ1-1; 8 nucleotides agree with TRBD1. Trimming took 6 bases from V and 10 from J; bases not matched to a gene: 7. The CDR3 spans 12 residues. CDR1 is MGHDK and CDR2 is SYGVNS in the germline V gene. As DNA, the CDR3 is TGTGCCAGCAGCGCCGGGACAGGAAGAGCTTTCTTT. Protein: CASSAGTGRAFF.

This clonotype was counted between two and nine times. This chain uses TRBV4-2 with TRBJ2-3; 9 nucleotides line up with TRBD2. Germline CDR1 LGHNA, CDR2 YNFKEQ. V shed 5 bases and J 0 bases; nucleotides not matched to a gene: 6. The CDR3 covers 16 residues. The CDR3 DNA is TGTGCCAGCAGCTCGCGACTAGCGGTGAGCACAGATACGCAGTATTTT. Translation: CASSSRLAVSTDTQYF.

The chain couples TRBV5-1 to TRBJ1-2; weak D call: TRBD1 (6 bases). The CDR3 loop spans 11 amino acids. The germline gives CDR1 SGHRS, CDR2 YFSETQ. Trimming shortened V by 3 bases and J by 9 bases, and 9 bases separated the two germline ends. This chain's CDR3 is CASSYDRSYTF. In nucleotides, the CDR3 is TGCGCCAGCAGCTACGACAGGAGCTACACCTTC.

This clonotype was observed a handful of times. This chain joins TRBV20-1 and TRBJ2-1, with D possibly TRBD2 on 6 matching bases. Looked up from germline, CDR1 is DFQATT and CDR2 is SNEGSKA (reference sequence). The CDR3 runs 15 residues. V was cut by 0 bases and J by 0 bases, with 9 bases left in between. CDR3 in amino acids: CSARERRGSYNEQFF. As DNA, the CDR3 is TGCAGTGCTAGAGAACGGCGGGGCTCCTACAATGAGCAGTTCTTC.

This clonotype showed up just a few times. The CDR3 DNA sequence: TGCGCCAGCAGCTCCCTAACGGGGGAAAGATTCGCTGAAGCTTTCTTT. Its translation is CASSSLTGERFAEAFF. This rearrangement joins TRBV5-1 to TRBJ1-1, with a possible D match to TRBD1 (5 bases). This CDR3 has 16 residues. Per germline, CDR1 SGHRS and CDR2 YFSETQ. V gave up 3 bases and J gave up 6 bases, with 21 bases separating them.

This clonotype was recorded a few times. The chain links TRBV15 to TRBJ2-7, with unresolved D. CDR1 LNHNV and CDR2 YYDKDF come from the germline V gene (reference sequence). V was pared by 1 base and J by 3 bases, with 7 bases between. This CDR3 comprises 13 residues. The CDR3 loop reads CATSRGLGYEQYF. The CDR3 DNA follows: TGTGCCACCAGCAGAGGCCTGGGCTACGAGCAGTACTTC.

At least ten counts were recorded for this clonotype. The V and J genes are TRBV12-3 or TRBV12-4 and TRBJ2-6; TRBD1 matches at 10 bases. The ends lost 6 bases at V and 3 bases at J; junction bases unmatched: 5. The CDR3 is 16 amino acids. The CDR3 DNA is TGTGCCAGCAGACGACAGGGGGCGCGTGGGGCCAACGTCCTGACTTTC. Its translation: CASRRQGARGANVLTF.

V and J are TRBV20-1 and TRBJ2-5; D not resolved. The V gene lost 3 bases and the J gene lost 5 bases, with 10 bases spanning the gap. The CDR3 covers 12 residues. CDR1 DFQATT and CDR2 SNEGSKA come from the germline V gene (reference sequence). The CDR3 reads CSARGFGETQYF. CDR3 DNA: TGCAGTGCTAGGGGGTTTGGGGAGACCCAGTACTTC.

The J gene is TRBJ2-3, the V gene TRBV12-3 or TRBV12-4; no definite D call. V lost 6 bases to trimming and J lost 4 bases, with 8 bases between them. The CDR3 contains 12 residues. The CDR3 coding sequence is TGTGCCAGCAGGCCGGACGCAGATACGCAGTATTTT. Translating it yields CASRPDADTQYF.

This chain connects TRBV28 to TRBJ2-7, with TRBD1 identical over 9 bases. Germline trimming cut 7 bases from V and 6 bases from J; bases unmatched to any gene: 7. The CDR3 sequence is 13 residues long. From germline, CDR1 is MDHEN and CDR2 SYDVKM. CDR3 sequence (DNA): TGTGCCAGCAACAAGGACAGGGGAGGCGAGCAGTACTTC. Encoded protein: CASNKDRGGEQYF.

The genes are TRBV5-4 and TRBJ1-1; D is perhaps TRBD1 (5 bases). CDR1 is SGHNT and CDR2 is YYREEE in the germline V gene (reference sequence). The CDR3 extends over 15 amino acids. The V and J ends lost 4 bases and 3 bases respectively, with 16 bases between them. CDR3 region: CASSPRRQTDTEAFF. The CDR3 DNA follows: TGTGCCAGCAGCCCCCGACGACAGACCGACACTGAAGCTTTCTTT.

This clonotype came up a few times. The V call is TRBV20-1, the J call TRBJ2-2; TRBD2 matches at 7 bases. This CDR3 has 15 residues. The germline V gene has CDR1 DFQATT and CDR2 SNEGSKA (reference sequence). The V gene end was trimmed by 6 bases and the J gene end by 2 bases; junction bases not matched to a gene: 9. In nucleotides, the CDR3 is TGCAGTGCCGTCCGGGCGGGAGTTAACACCGGGGAGCTGTTTTTT. It codes for CSAVRAGVNTGELFF.

This clonotype showed up just once. The chain combines TRBV7-3 with TRBJ2-5; 7 nucleotides agree with TRBD2. Germline CDR1 reads SGHTA; CDR2 reads FQGTGA. CDR3 length: 17 amino acids. Trimming removed 1 base from V and 3 bases from J; junction bases left unmatched: 11. CDR3 DNA: TGTGCCAGCAGCTTAAGGAGGAGACTAGCAGCAGAAGAGACCCAGTACTTC. It encodes CASSLRRRLAAEETQYF.

This clonotype was observed a handful of times. The chain is built from TRBV29-1 and TRBJ1-1, with a tentative D call TRBD1 (6 bases). The V end lost 1 base, the J end lost 4 bases, and 16 bases lay between the germline ends. Per the germline V gene, CDR1 is SQVTM and CDR2 is ANQGSEA. This CDR3 contains 15 residues. The CDR3 DNA sequence: TGCAGCGTTGAAGTAAGATCGGGGGCCGGCACTGAAGCTTTCTTT. It is translated as CSVEVRSGAGTEAFF. Using reference TRBV29-1 and TRBJ1-1 for the parts outside the CDR3, the full variable domain is SAVISQKPSRDICQRGTSLTIQCQVDSQVTMMFWYRQQPGQSLTLIATANQGSEATYESGFVIDKFPISRPNLTFSTLTVSNMSPEDSSIYLCSVEVRSGAGTEAFFGQGTRLTVV.

This chain links TRBV7-2 with TRBJ2-1, with TRBD2 matching over 8 bases. The germline V gene encodes CDR1 SGHTA and CDR2 FQGNSA. With 5 bases clipped from V and 7 bases from J, the junction kept 10 bases outside the gene matches. The CDR3 is made up of 15 amino acids. The CDR3 here is CASSLIGTSANEQFF. The DNA of the CDR3 is TGTGCCAGCAGCCTGATCGGGACTAGTGCAAATGAGCAGTTCTTC.

The sample holds a few counts of this clonotype. This chain connects TRBV12-3 or TRBV12-4 to TRBJ2-2; TRBD2 matches at 13 bases. The CDR3 consists of 18 residues. V gave up 2 bases and J gave up 7 bases; unmatched junction bases: 10. CDR3 sequence: CASSLLVGLAGASGELFF. CDR3 nucleotide sequence: TGTGCCAGCAGTTTACTGGTTGGACTAGCGGGAGCGAGCGGGGAGCTGTTTTTT.

In this sample, this clonotype turned up a few times. The J gene is TRBJ1-2, the V gene TRBV7-9; 7 bases align to TRBD1. The V gene's germline CDR1 is SEHNR and CDR2 FQNEAQ (reference sequence). The V and J ends lost 5 bases and 0 bases, in that order; junction bases with no gene match: 12. The CDR3 covers 17 residues. CDR3 bases: TGTGCCAGCAGCGCTCTCGGGACAGATCGAGCTAACTATGGCTACACCTTC. This gives the protein CASSALGTDRANYGYTF.

This sequence joins TRBV24-1 and TRBJ2-2; TRBD2 agrees at 7 bases. This CDR3 region has 14 residues. The V gene end was trimmed by 9 bases and the J gene end by 7 bases; junction bases not matched to a gene: 10. Germline lookup yields CDR1 KGHDR and CDR2 SFDVKD. CDR3 in amino acids: CATGGSLGDGELFF. CDR3 sequence (DNA): TGTGCCACCGGCGGGAGCCTGGGGGACGGGGAGCTGTTTTTT.

The gene calls are TRBV30 and TRBJ2-7, with 7 positions matching TRBD1. Per germline, CDR1 GTSNPN and CDR2 SVGIG (reference sequence). V dropped 3 bases and J dropped 5; count of bases not matched to a gene: 7. The CDR3 consists of 13 residues. The CDR3 sequence: CAWSEGQVNEQYF. The CDR3 DNA follows: TGTGCCTGGAGCGAAGGACAGGTTAACGAGCAGTACTTC.

This clonotype was detected many times. V and J are TRBV20-1 and TRBJ1-4; TRBD1 matches at 8 bases. The CDR3 extends over 12 amino acids. Germline CDR1 and CDR2: DFQATT and SNEGSKA (reference sequence). The V gene end was trimmed by 5 bases and the J gene end by 8 bases; junction bases not matched to a gene: 4. The CDR3 bases are TGCAGTGCTGGTGACAGGGGAGAAAAACTGTTTTTT. This encodes CSAGDRGEKLFF.

V usage is TRBV12-3 or TRBV12-4 and J usage is TRBJ2-1, with TRBD2 matching over 9 bases. The trim removed 6 bases at V and 9 bases at J, leaving 9 bases unmatched. The CDR3 spans 14 residues. Here the CDR3 reads CASRTSGRYGEQFF. CDR3 DNA sequence: TGTGCCAGCAGAACAAGCGGGAGGTATGGTGAGCAGTTCTTC.